This TCR beta chain appears in the sequencing data of a study of cytomegalovirus exposure and HLA in healthy donors. CDR1 and CDR2 from the germline V gene are MNHEY and SVGAGI. V dropped 7 bases and J dropped 3; count of bases not matched to a gene: 6. This CDR3 is built from 15 residues. Primers for the PCR totalled 60 Vbeta and 13 Jbeta. Study processing details: Later, 65 million to 85 million unique TCR beta chains were counted in an analysis, and about 10 million of them were shared. Profiled with immunoSEQ multiplex PCR; TCRdb holds only in-frame clones, not every one. The V and J calls and clone size are taken from that table; D and trimming were inferred from the DNA. Of some 140,000 clones in the sample, 75% to 90% are singletons; the top ten hold roughly 1.4%.

The genes are TRBV6-5 and TRBJ2-6, with 7 nucleotides matching TRBD1. The sequenced sample was PBMCs. The receptor comes from a man in his forties in good health and CMV-seronegative. The CDR3 sequence is CASKRQGGGANVLTF. CDR3 in DNA: TGTGCCAGCAAAAGACAGGGCGGTGGGGCCAACGTCCTGACTTTC.